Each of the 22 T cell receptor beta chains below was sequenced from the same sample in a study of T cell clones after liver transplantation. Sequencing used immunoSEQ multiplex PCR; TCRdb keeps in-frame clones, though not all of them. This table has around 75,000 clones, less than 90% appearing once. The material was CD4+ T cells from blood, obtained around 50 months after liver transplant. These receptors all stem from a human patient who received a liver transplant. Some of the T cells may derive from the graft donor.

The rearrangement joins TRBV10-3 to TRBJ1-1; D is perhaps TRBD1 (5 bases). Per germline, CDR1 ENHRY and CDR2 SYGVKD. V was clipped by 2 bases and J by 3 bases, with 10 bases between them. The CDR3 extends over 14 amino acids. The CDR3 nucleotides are TGTGCCATCAGTGAGAGCAGGGCTGACACTGAAGCTTTCTTT. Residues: CAISESRADTEAFF.

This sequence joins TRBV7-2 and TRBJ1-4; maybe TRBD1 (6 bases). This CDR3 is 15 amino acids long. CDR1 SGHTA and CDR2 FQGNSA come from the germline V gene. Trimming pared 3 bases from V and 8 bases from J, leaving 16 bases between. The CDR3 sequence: CASSFSGGQEEKLFF. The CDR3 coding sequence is TGTGCCAGCAGCTTTTCCGGGGGCCAAGAAGAAAAACTGTTTTTT. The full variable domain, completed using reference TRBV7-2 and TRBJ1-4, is GAGVSQSPSNKVTEKGKDVELRCDPISGHTALYWYRQSLGQGLEFLIYFQGNSAPDKSGLPSDRFSAERTGGSVSTLTIQRTQQEDSAVYLCASSFSGGQEEKLFFGSGTQLSVL.

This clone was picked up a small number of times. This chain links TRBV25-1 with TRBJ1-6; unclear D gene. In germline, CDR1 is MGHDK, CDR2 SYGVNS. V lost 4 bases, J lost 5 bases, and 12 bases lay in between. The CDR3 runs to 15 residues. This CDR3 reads CASSGLNGNNSPLHF. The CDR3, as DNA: TGTGCCAGCAGTGGGTTGAATGGAAATAATTCACCCCTCCACTTT.

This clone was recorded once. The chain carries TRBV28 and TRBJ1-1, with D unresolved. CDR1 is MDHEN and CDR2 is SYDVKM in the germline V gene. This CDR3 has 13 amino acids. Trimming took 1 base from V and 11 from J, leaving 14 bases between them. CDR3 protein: CASSLSGPLRAFF. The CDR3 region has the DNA TGTGCCAGCAGTTTATCCGGCCCACTACGGGCTTTCTTT.

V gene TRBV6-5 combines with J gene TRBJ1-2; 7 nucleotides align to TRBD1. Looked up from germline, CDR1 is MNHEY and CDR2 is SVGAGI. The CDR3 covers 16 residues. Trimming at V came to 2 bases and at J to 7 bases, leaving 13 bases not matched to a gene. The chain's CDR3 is CASSYDRVSRCCGYTF. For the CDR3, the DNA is TGTGCCAGCAGTTACGACAGGGTGAGTCGTTGTTGTGGCTACACCTTC.

CDR3 DNA sequence: TGTGCCAGCAGCTTGGGGTTGATGAACACTGAAGCTTTCTTT. As protein: CASSLGLMNTEAFF. The gene calls are TRBV5-8 and TRBJ1-1; D unresolved. This CDR3 comprises 14 residues. Germline lookup yields CDR1 SGHTS and CDR2 YDEGEE. The V end lost 0 bases, the J end lost 0 bases, and 6 bases lay between the germline ends. The entire variable domain, with the rest obtained from reference TRBV5-8 and TRBJ1-1, is as follows: EAGVTQSPTHLIKTRGQQATLRCSPISGHTSVYWYQQALGLGLQFLLWYDEGEERNRGNFPPRFSGRQFPNYSSELNVNALELEDSALYLCASSLGLMNTEAFFGQGTRLTVV.

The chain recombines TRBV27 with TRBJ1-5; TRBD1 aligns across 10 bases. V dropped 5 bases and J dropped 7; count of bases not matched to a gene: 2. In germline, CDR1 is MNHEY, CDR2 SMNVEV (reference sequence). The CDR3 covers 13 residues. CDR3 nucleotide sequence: TGTGCCAGCAGTCCGGACAGGGGGCAGCCCCAGCATTTT. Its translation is CASSPDRGQPQHF.

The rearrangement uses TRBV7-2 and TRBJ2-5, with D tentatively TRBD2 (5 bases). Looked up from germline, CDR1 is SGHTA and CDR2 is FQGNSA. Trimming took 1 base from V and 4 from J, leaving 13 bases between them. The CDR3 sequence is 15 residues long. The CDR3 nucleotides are TGTGCCAGCAGCTTAGATCCGGGGATTCGAGAGACCCAGTACTTC. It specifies CASSLDPGIRETQYF.

For the CDR3, the DNA is TGTGCCAGCAGCTCCAGCGGGAGGACTCAAGAGACCCAGTACTTC. Protein sequence: CASSSSGRTQETQYF. The chain employs TRBV7-2 and TRBJ2-5; 9 bases agree with TRBD2. Losses at the gene ends were 4 bases for V and 2 bases for J; bases not matched to a gene: 5. The CDR3 totals 15 residues. Germline V gene data show CDR1 as SGHTA and CDR2 as FQGNSA.

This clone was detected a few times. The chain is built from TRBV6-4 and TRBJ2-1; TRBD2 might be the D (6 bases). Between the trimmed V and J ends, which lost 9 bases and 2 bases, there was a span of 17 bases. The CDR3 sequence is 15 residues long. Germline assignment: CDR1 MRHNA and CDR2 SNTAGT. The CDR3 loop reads CARWRGEGPYNEQFF. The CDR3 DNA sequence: TGTGCCAGATGGAGGGGAGAGGGGCCCTACAATGAGCAGTTCTTC.

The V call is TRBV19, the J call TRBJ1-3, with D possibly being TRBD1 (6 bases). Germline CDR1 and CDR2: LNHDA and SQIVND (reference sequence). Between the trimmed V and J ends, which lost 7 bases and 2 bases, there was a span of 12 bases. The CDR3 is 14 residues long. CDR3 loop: CASIRRGPGNTIYF. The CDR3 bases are TGTGCCAGTATTCGCAGGGGTCCTGGAAACACCATATATTTT.

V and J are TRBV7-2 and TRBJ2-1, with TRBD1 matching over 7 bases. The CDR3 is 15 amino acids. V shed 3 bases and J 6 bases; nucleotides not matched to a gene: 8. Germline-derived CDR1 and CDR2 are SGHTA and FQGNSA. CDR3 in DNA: TGTGCCAGCAGCTTGGGACAGTCCTCAGGCAATGAGCAGTTCTTC. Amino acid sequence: CASSLGQSSGNEQFF.

CDR3: CASSQEWGLPPETQYF. The CDR3, as DNA: TGCGCCAGCAGCCAAGAGTGGGGACTGCCCCCAGAGACCCAGTACTTC. The V gene is TRBV4-3, the J gene TRBJ2-5; D perhaps matches TRBD2 (6 bases). Germline values: CDR1 LGHNA, CDR2 YSLEER. Trimming shortened V by 0 bases and J by 4 bases, and 15 bases separated the two germline ends. This CDR3 spans 16 amino acids.

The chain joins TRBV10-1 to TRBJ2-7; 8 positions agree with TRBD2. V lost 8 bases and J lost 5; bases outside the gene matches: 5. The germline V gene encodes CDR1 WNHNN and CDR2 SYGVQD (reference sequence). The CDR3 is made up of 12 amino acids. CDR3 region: CASPGGRDEQYF. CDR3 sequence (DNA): TGCGCCAGCCCGGGGGGGCGCGACGAGCAGTACTTC.

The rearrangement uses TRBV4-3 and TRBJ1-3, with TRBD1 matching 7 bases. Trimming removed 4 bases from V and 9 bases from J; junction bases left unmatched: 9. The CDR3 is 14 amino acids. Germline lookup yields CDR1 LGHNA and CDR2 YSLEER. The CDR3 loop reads CASSPGQVPGTIYF. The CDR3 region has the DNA TGCGCCAGCAGCCCCGGACAGGTCCCGGGCACCATATATTTT.

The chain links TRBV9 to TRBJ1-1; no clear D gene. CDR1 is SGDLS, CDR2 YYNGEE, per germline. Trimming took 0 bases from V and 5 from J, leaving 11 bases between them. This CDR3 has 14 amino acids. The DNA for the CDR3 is TGTGCCAGCAGCGTAGTACCGAACCCGACTGAAGCTTTCTTT. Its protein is CASSVVPNPTEAFF.

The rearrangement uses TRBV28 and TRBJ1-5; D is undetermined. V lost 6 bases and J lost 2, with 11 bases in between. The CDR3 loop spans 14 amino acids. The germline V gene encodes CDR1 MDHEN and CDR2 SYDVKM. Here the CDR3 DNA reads TGTGCCAGCAGCCCGACGGATGGCAATCAGCCCCAGCATTTT. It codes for CASSPTDGNQPQHF. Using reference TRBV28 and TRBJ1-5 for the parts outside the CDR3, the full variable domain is DVKVTQSSRYLVKRTGEKVFLECVQDMDHENMFWYRQDPGLGLRLIYFSYDVKMKEKGDIPEGYSVSREKKERFSLILESASTNQTSMYLCASSPTDGNQPQHFGDGTRLSIL.

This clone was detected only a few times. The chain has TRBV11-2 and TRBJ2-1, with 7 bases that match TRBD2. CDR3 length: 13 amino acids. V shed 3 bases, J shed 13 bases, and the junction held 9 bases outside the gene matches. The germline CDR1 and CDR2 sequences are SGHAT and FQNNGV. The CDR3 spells CASSLGTSDTQFF. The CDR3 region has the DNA TGTGCCAGCAGCTTGGGAACTAGCGATACACAGTTCTTC. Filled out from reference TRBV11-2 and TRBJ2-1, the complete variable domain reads EAGVAQSPRYKIIEKRQSVAFWCNPISGHATLYWYQQILGQGPKLLIQFQNNGVVDDSQLPKDRFSAERLKGVDSTLKIQPAKLEDSAVYLCASSLGTSDTQFFGPGTRLTVL.

CDR3 residues: CASSKTVPNEKLFF. CDR3 in DNA: TGTGCCAGCAGTAAGACAGTTCCTAATGAAAAACTGTTTTTT. The genes are TRBV6-5 and TRBJ1-4; weak D call: TRBD1 (5 bases). V lost 5 bases and J lost 3, with 10 bases in between. The CDR3 extends over 14 amino acids. Germline CDR1 and CDR2: MNHEY and SVGAGI.

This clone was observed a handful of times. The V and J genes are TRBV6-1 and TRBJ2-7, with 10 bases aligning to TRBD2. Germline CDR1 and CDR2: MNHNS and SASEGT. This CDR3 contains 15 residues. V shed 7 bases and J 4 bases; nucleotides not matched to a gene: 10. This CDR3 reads CASNLRGLADYEQYF. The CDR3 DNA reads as TGTGCCAGCAATCTACGCGGACTAGCGGATTACGAGCAGTACTTC.

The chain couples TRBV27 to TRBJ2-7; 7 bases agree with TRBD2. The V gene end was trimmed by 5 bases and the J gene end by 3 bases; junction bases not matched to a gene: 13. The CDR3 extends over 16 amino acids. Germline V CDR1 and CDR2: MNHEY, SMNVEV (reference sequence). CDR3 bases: TGTGCCAGCAGTCCGAGGGGCGAAGGCGGGAGCTACGAGCAGTACTTC. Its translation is CASSPRGEGGSYEQYF.

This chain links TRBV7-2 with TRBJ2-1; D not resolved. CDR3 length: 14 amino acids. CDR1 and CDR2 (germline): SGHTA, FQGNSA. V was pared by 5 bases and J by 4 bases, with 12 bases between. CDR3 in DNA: TGTGCCAGCAGCCCACCCTCAGCATACAATGAGCAGTTCTTC. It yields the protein CASSPPSAYNEQFF.